This entry lists 32 T cell receptor beta chains sequenced from one sample in a study of T cells after yellow fever vaccination (dated by TCRdb to about 2019). Per the publication, the treatment or condition label means: live attenuated yellow fever vaccine strain. The library was prepared using 5' RACE. Sequenced using an Illumina HiSeq 2500. Using fastp trimming at Q25 and MiXCR clonotype assembly, TCRdb reanalyzed the public sequencing data and kept in-frame beta chains. Each CDR3 protein gets just one entry, which takes the most common genes and DNA from the rows behind it. A total of under 550,000 distinct CDR3 sequences appear in this sample, around a fifth of them only once. The ten largest clones capture 16% of the sample. The sample was PBMCs, taken around 3 weeks after the first yellow fever vaccination. The receptors were sampled from a man between 18 and 29 years old who received the YFV17D yellow fever vaccine.

This clonotype was found once. This sequence joins TRBV11-2 and TRBJ2-1; TRBD2 aligns across 10 bases. This CDR3 has 16 residues. Germline CDR1 and CDR2: SGHAT and FQNNGV. V was pared by 3 bases and J by 6 bases, with 8 bases of the junction left unmatched. This CDR3 reads CASSFLAGGRVNEQFF. In DNA form, the CDR3 reads TGTGCCAGCAGCTTCTTAGCGGGGGGCCGAGTCAATGAGCAGTTCTTC.

This chain links TRBV11-2 with TRBJ2-7; the D is unclear. Germline CDR1 SGHAT, CDR2 FQNNGV. CDR3 length: 15 residues. The germline V and J ends were trimmed by 0 bases and 3 bases, with 12 bases remaining between them. Written as DNA, the CDR3 is TGTGCCAGCAGCTTAGAGATAGGGAAGGGCTACGAGCAGTACGTC. Protein: CASSLEIGKGYEQYV.

The J gene is TRBJ2-6, the V gene TRBV4-3; 7 bases agree with TRBD1. V trimming: 6 bases; J trimming: 2 bases; junction bases outside the gene matches: 4. This CDR3 contains 15 residues. Per germline, CDR1 LGHNA and CDR2 YSLEER. The chain's CDR3 is CASRQTGAGANVLTF. The DNA of the CDR3 is TGCGCCAGCAGGCAAACAGGGGCTGGGGCCAACGTCCTGACTTTC.

The rearrangement uses TRBV4-1 and TRBJ2-7; 9 nucleotides line up with TRBD2. This CDR3 is 15 amino acids long. Trimming cost V 3 bases and J 5 bases; bases outside gene matches: 8. Germline values: CDR1 MGHRA, CDR2 YSYEKL. The CDR3 region is CASSQNSGGSDEQYF. In DNA form, the CDR3 reads TGCGCCAGCAGCCAGAATAGCGGGGGAAGTGACGAGCAGTACTTC.

The chain uses TRBV15 and TRBJ1-1; no reliable D call. CDR1 and CDR2 (germline): LNHNV, YYDKDF (reference sequence). V lost 5 bases, J lost 3 bases, and 13 bases lay in between. The CDR3 consists of 14 residues. CDR3 in DNA: TGTGCCACCAGCGGACTCCTTGGGGACACTGAAGCTTTCTTT. It yields the protein CATSGLLGDTEAFF.

This clonotype was counted only a few times. This chain links TRBV30 with TRBJ2-2; the match to TRBD1 covers 10 bases. The J segment lost 5 bases and the V segment lost 0 bases, leaving 3 bases of the junction unmatched. From germline, CDR1 is GTSNPN and CDR2 SVGIG (reference sequence). The CDR3 length is 15 residues. CDR3 in amino acids: CAWSVGQGNTGELFF. The CDR3 DNA is TGTGCCTGGAGTGTGGGACAGGGGAATACCGGGGAGCTGTTTTTT. The variable domain in full, with the rest retrieved from reference TRBV30 and TRBJ2-2, is SQTIHQWPATLVQPVGSPLSLECTVEGTSNPNLYWYRQAAGRGLQLLFYSVGIGQISSEVPQNLSASRPQDRQFILSSKKLLLSDSGFYLCAWSVGQGNTGELFFGEGSRLTVL.

This clonotype was seen a handful of times. The chain has TRBV6-5 and TRBJ2-1; perhaps TRBD2 as D (6 bases). CDR1 MNHEY and CDR2 SVGAGI come from the germline V gene. The V and J ends lost 1 base and 0 bases respectively, with 10 bases between them. The CDR3 length is 16 residues. Written as DNA, the CDR3 is TGTGCCAGCAGTTACTTGTCGACTAGCTCCTACAATGAGCAGTTCTTC. This gives the protein CASSYLSTSSYNEQFF.

The chain links TRBV5-5 to TRBJ1-1; no firm D call. Trimming shortened V by 1 base and J by 0 bases, and 7 bases separated the two germline ends. Germline CDR1 SGHKS, CDR2 YYEKEE (reference sequence). This CDR3 has 14 residues. The CDR3 protein is CASSLFGLNTEAFF. CDR3 bases: TGTGCCAGCAGCTTGTTTGGGTTGAACACTGAAGCTTTCTTT.

CDR3 DNA sequence: TGCGCCAGCAGCCAAGACGCAGGGGGCAACTATGGCTACACCTTC. It yields the protein CASSQDAGGNYGYTF. The V and J genes are TRBV4-1 and TRBJ1-2; 8 nucleotides align to TRBD1. Unmatched junction bases numbered 2, after V lost 0 bases and J lost 2 bases. Germline V CDR1 and CDR2: MGHRA, YSYEKL. The CDR3 contains 15 residues.

In its sample, this clonotype was seen a few times. The V gene is TRBV18, the J gene TRBJ1-2; no firm D call. The CDR3 has 12 amino acids. Trimming removed 5 bases from V and 6 bases from J, with 10 bases in between. Germline CDR1 reads KGHSH; CDR2 reads LQKENI. The CDR3 bases are TGTGCCAGCTCAGCCTCCTTGGATGGCTACACCTTC. Its translation is CASSASLDGYTF.

V gene TRBV6-2 or TRBV6-3 combines with J gene TRBJ2-2, with D perhaps TRBD2 (7 bases). Germline assignment: CDR1 MNHEY and CDR2 SVGEGT. CDR3 length equals 19 residues. Trimming removed 0 bases from V and 3 bases from J, with 20 bases in between. CDR3: CASSYSLYPGGQDTGELFF. CDR3 sequence (DNA): TGTGCCAGCAGTTACTCTCTCTACCCCGGGGGGCAGGACACCGGGGAGCTGTTTTTT.

Comments on this clonotype: Given the absence of the conserved phenylalanine or tryptophan at the CDR3 end, a read error is likely. V gene TRBV10-2 combines with J gene TRBJ2-7, with TRBD1 matching 9 bases. The CDR3 contains 15 residues. V dropped 2 bases and J dropped 2; count of bases not matched to a gene: 4. Germline CDR1 reads WSHSY; CDR2 reads SAAADI. CDR3 sequence: CASSEIQGATYEQYS. DNA of the CDR3: TGCGCCAGCAGTGAGATACAGGGGGCGACCTACGAGCAGTACTCC.

The J gene is TRBJ2-3, the V gene TRBV20-1; D unresolved. Deletions cut 1 base from V and 2 bases from J, with 4 bases between. Germline V lookup: CDR1 DFQATT, CDR2 SNEGSKA (reference sequence). The CDR3 covers 12 residues. The CDR3 DNA reads TGCAGTGCTAGAGGGACCACAGATACGCAGTATTTT. This codes for CSARGTTDTQYF.

The chain is built from TRBV5-1 and TRBJ2-1, with D perhaps being TRBD1 or TRBD2 (5 bases each). V was cut by 4 bases and J by 5 bases, with 16 bases left in between. This CDR3 is 15 amino acids long. CDR1 and CDR2 (germline): SGHRS, YFSETQ. The CDR3 protein is CASSPSPGRNNEQFF. The CDR3 nucleotides read TGCGCCAGCAGCCCAAGTCCGGGACGGAACAATGAGCAGTTCTTC.

The V call is TRBV5-1, the J call TRBJ2-3; the match to TRBD1 covers 8 bases. V trimming: 3 bases; J trimming: 4 bases; junction bases outside the gene matches: 4. The V gene's germline CDR1 is SGHRS and CDR2 YFSETQ. The CDR3 runs 14 residues. As DNA, the CDR3 is TGCGCCAGCAGCTCGACAGGGGATGCAGATACGCAGTATTTT. Translation: CASSSTGDADTQYF.

This clonotype was seen a handful of times. The rearrangement uses TRBV5-5 and TRBJ2-7, with TRBD1 as a possible D gene (5 bases). This CDR3 has 14 residues. V dropped 6 bases and J dropped 6 bases, with 19 bases sitting between them. The germline CDR1 and CDR2 sequences are SGHKS and YYEKEE (reference sequence). The chain's CDR3 is CASIPLQGIGEQYV. The DNA for the CDR3 is TGTGCCAGCATCCCATTGCAGGGAATCGGCGAGCAGTACGTC.

The chain recombines TRBV4-1 with TRBJ1-5; 7 bases map to TRBD1. CDR3 length equals 16 residues. With V trimmed by 4 bases and J by 2 bases, 8 bases remained unmatched. Germline assignment: CDR1 MGHRA and CDR2 YSYEKL. CDR3 sequence reads: CASSRSGGGGNQPQHF. The CDR3 nucleotides are TGCGCCAGCAGCCGTTCAGGGGGAGGAGGCAATCAGCCCCAGCATTTT.

The chain joins TRBV11-2 to TRBJ2-5; 14 bases line up with TRBD2. This CDR3 is 17 amino acids long. Losses at the gene ends were 5 bases for V and 5 bases for J; bases not matched to a gene: 10. The germline V gene encodes CDR1 SGHAT and CDR2 FQNNGV. CDR3 protein: CASSTSPGLAGVETQYF. In nucleotides, the CDR3 is TGTGCCAGCAGCACGTCACCGGGACTAGCGGGGGTTGAGACCCAGTACTTC.

This chain uses TRBV5-8 with TRBJ2-3, with TRBD2 matching 11 bases. CDR1 SGHTS and CDR2 YDEGEE come from the germline V gene. This CDR3 region has 16 residues. V shed 4 bases, J shed 4 bases, and the junction held 8 bases outside the gene matches. This CDR3 reads CASSTLAGGSADTQYF. The CDR3 DNA is TGTGCCAGCAGCACCTTAGCGGGGGGGAGCGCAGATACGCAGTATTTT.

This clonotype was counted only a few times. The rearrangement joins TRBV4-1 to TRBJ2-3, with unresolved D. Germline values: CDR1 MGHRA, CDR2 YSYEKL. CDR3 length: 15 amino acids. V was cut by 1 base and J by 1 base, with 9 bases left in between. The DNA for the CDR3 is TGCGCCAGCAGCCAAGGGCAGAAGGGCACAGATACGCAGTATTTT. Translated, it gives CASSQGQKGTDTQYF.

CDR3 in DNA: TGTGCCAGCAGCTCACTAGCGGGGGGAAACAATGAGCAGTTCTTC. This codes for CASSSLAGGNNEQFF. This chain joins TRBV7-2 and TRBJ2-1, with TRBD2 matching 12 bases. CDR1 and CDR2 (germline): SGHTA, FQGNSA. V lost 4 bases to trimming and J lost 5 bases; unmatched junction nucleotides: 3. This CDR3 contains 15 residues.

This clonotype is a singleton in its sample. The chain uses TRBV25-1 and TRBJ2-3; D is ambiguous. Looked up from germline, CDR1 is MGHDK and CDR2 is SYGVNS. The V and J ends lost 1 base and 8 bases respectively, with 22 bases between them. The CDR3 length is 17 residues. The CDR3 sequence: CASSEFPNRASSSTQYF. CDR3 DNA sequence: TGTGCCAGCAGTGAATTCCCCAACCGGGCCTCATCCTCTACGCAGTATTTT. The variable domain in full, completed from reference TRBV25-1 and TRBJ2-3, reads EADIYQTPRYLVIGTGKKITLECSQTMGHDKMYWYQQDPGMELHLIHYSYGVNSTEKGDLSSESTVSRIRTEHFPLTLESARPSHTSQYLCASSEFPNRASSSTQYFGPGTRLTVL.

This chain links TRBV12-5 with TRBJ2-2; D is perhaps TRBD1 (6 bases). V was trimmed by 6 bases and J by 1 base, leaving 12 bases between them. The CDR3 extends over 15 amino acids. Germline assignment: CDR1 LGHNT and CDR2 FRNRAP. Here the CDR3 reads CASGPQGGNTGELFF. CDR3 nucleotides: TGTGCTAGTGGACCCCAAGGGGGGAACACCGGGGAGCTGTTTTTT.

The chain carries TRBV27 and TRBJ1-2; D gene ambiguous. This CDR3 spans 14 amino acids. Trimming stripped 3 bases from V and 2 bases from J, with 10 bases between. Germline V gives CDR1 MNHEY, CDR2 SMNVEV (reference sequence). Here the CDR3 reads CASSLSRLNYGYTF. The CDR3 DNA follows: TGTGCCAGCAGTTTGTCCAGGTTGAACTATGGCTACACCTTC.

This clonotype was seen a few times. This clone may be a read error of a much larger clone one base away. The V and J genes are TRBV9 and TRBJ2-7; no clear D gene. The CDR3 consists of 11 residues. Trimming stripped 0 bases from V and 4 bases from J, with 2 bases between. CDR1 is SGDLS and CDR2 is YYNGEE in the germline V gene. The CDR3 here is CASSVGYEQYF. For the CDR3, the DNA is TGTGCCAGCAGCGTAGGGTACGAGCAGTACTTC. Based on the CDR3 plus reference TRBV9 and TRBJ2-7, the full variable domain is DSGVTQTPKHLITATGQRVTLRCSPRSGDLSVYWYQQSLDQGLQFLIQYYNGEERAKGNILERFSAQQFPDLHSELNLSSLELGDSALYFCASSVGYEQYFGPGTRLTVT.

The chain is built from TRBV16 and TRBJ2-1; no firm D call. The germline V and J ends were trimmed by 2 bases and 0 bases, with 14 bases remaining between them. The CDR3 is 17 amino acids. Germline loops: CDR1 KGHSY, CDR2 FQNENV. The DNA for the CDR3 is TGTGCCAGCAGCCAACGAGGTGGTCCGAGCTCCTACAATGAGCAGTTCTTC. This encodes CASSQRGGPSSYNEQFF.

The V and J genes are TRBV7-2 and TRBJ2-3; D is possibly TRBD2 (5 bases). Between the trimmed V and J ends, which lost 2 bases and 4 bases, there was a span of 10 bases. The CDR3 length is 14 residues. Germline V gene lookup returns CDR1 SGHTA and CDR2 FQGNSA. The CDR3 protein is CASSLSLASDTQYF. Written as DNA, the CDR3 is TGTGCCAGCAGCTTATCGCTAGCATCAGATACGCAGTATTTT. Full variable domain (missing parts from reference TRBV7-2 and TRBJ2-3): GAGVSQSPSNKVTEKGKDVELRCDPISGHTALYWYRQSLGQGLEFLIYFQGNSAPDKSGLPSDRFSAERTGGSVSTLTIQRTQQEDSAVYLCASSLSLASDTQYFGPGTRLTVL.

This clonotype was found a few times. The V and J genes are TRBV20-1 and TRBJ2-5; D may match TRBD1 or TRBD2 (5 bases each). This CDR3 region has 14 residues. Deletions cut 5 bases from V and 4 bases from J, with 17 bases between. Germline loops: CDR1 DFQATT, CDR2 SNEGSKA (reference sequence). The chain's CDR3 is CSAGGPKVGETQYF. CDR3 bases: TGCAGTGCTGGGGGACCAAAGGTAGGAGAGACCCAGTACTTC.

The table lists this clonotype with a few counts. V and J are TRBV15 and TRBJ2-7; D uncertain. This CDR3 region has 15 residues. Germline loops: CDR1 LNHNV, CDR2 YYDKDF (reference sequence). The ends were cut back, 5 bases at V and 0 bases at J, with 14 bases in the middle. CDR3 loop: CATSPQHLGSYEQYF. In DNA form, the CDR3 reads TGTGCCACCAGCCCACAGCACCTAGGCTCCTACGAGCAGTACTTC.

This clonotype was observed many times. The rearrangement uses TRBV11-2 and TRBJ2-2, with D perhaps TRBD1 (5 bases). V was trimmed by 7 bases and J by 4 bases, leaving 19 bases between them. The CDR3 has 16 amino acids. The V gene's germline CDR1 is SGHAT and CDR2 FQNNGV. CDR3 amino acids: CASNQGGQELTGELFF. The CDR3 DNA sequence: TGTGCCAGCAACCAGGGTGGGCAGGAGCTCACCGGGGAGCTGTTTTTT.

This clonotype has a handful of counts. The gene calls are TRBV6-5 and TRBJ2-1; TRBD2 is a possible D gene (7 bases). Germline CDR1 is MNHEY and CDR2 is SVGAGI. The CDR3 runs to 15 residues. V was cut by 4 bases and J by 0 bases, with 10 bases left in between. Here the CDR3 DNA reads TGTGCCAGCAGTTCCGCGGGGGCCTCCTACAATGAGCAGTTCTTC. Its protein product is CASSSAGASYNEQFF.

This clonotype turned up a few times. The J gene is TRBJ2-6, the V gene TRBV11-1, with D perhaps matching TRBD1 (6 bases). Trimming removed 8 bases at V and 3 bases at J, with 26 bases between. CDR3 size: 19 residues. The germline gives CDR1 SGHAT, CDR2 FQDESV (reference sequence). In DNA, the CDR3 is TGTGCCAGCTCCGGACCCTATGACAGGACCCTTGTTGGGGCCAACGTCCTGACTTTC. Amino acids: CASSGPYDRTLVGANVLTF.